This T cell receptor beta chain stems from a study of siplizumab effects on memory and regulatory T cells. Assay used: immunoSEQ multiplex PCR; TCRdb lists only in-frame clones, some missing. The sample contains roughly 120,000 clones, about 90% of which appear only once. There are 15 residues in the CDR3. The V gene's germline CDR1 is LNHDA and CDR2 SQIVND (reference sequence). V dropped 5 bases and J dropped 4; count of bases not matched to a gene: 5. Sequences were obtained from Tregs sorted from blood. This clonotype was sampled from a human donor in good health. The chain employs TRBV19 and TRBJ2-7; 13 bases align to TRBD2. CDR3: CASSPGTSGTYEQYF. The CDR3 DNA sequence: TGTGCCAGTAGTCCCGGGACTAGCGGGACGTACGAGCAGTACTTC.